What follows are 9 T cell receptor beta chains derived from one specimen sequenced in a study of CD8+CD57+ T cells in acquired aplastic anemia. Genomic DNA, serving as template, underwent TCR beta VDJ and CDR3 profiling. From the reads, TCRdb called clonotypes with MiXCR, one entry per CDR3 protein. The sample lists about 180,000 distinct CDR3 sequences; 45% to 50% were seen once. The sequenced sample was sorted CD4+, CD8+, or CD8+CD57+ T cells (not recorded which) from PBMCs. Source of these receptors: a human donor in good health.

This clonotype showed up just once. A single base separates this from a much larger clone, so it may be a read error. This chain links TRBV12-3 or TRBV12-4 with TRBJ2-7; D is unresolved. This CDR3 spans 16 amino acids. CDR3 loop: CASSFYGGRSSYEQCF. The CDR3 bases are TGTGCCAGCAGTTTCTACGGTGGACGAAGCTCCTACGAGCAGTGCTTC.

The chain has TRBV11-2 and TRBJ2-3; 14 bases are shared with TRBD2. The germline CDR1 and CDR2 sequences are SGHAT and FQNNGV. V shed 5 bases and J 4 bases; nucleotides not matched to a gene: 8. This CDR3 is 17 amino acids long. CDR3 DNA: TGTGCCAGCAGCCCTGGGACTAGCGGGAGATTAGCAGATACGCAGTATTTT. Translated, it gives CASSPGTSGRLADTQYF. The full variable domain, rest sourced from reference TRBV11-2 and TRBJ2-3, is EAGVAQSPRYKIIEKRQSVAFWCNPISGHATLYWYQQILGQGPKLLIQFQNNGVVDDSQLPKDRFSAERLKGVDSTLKIQPAKLEDSAVYLCASSPGTSGRLADTQYFGPGTRLTVL.

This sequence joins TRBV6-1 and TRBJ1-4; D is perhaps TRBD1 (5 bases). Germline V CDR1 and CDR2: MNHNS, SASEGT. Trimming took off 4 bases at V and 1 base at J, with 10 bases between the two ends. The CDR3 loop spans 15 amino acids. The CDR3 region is CASSADKLTNEKLFF. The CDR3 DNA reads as TGTGCCAGCAGTGCGGACAAATTAACTAATGAAAAACTGTTTTTT.

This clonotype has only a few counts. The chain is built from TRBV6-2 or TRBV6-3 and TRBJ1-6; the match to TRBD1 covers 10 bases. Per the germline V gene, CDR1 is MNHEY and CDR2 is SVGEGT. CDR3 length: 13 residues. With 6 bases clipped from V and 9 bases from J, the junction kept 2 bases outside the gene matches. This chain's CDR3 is CASSRTGGSPLHF. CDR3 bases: TGTGCCAGCAGCCGGACAGGGGGTTCACCCCTCCACTTT.

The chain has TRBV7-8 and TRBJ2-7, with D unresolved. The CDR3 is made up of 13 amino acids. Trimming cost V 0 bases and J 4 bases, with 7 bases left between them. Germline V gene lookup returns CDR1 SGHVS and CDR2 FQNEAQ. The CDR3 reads CASSLAPPYEQYF. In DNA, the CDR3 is TGTGCCAGCAGCTTAGCGCCCCCTTACGAGCAGTACTTC.

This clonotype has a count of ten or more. The CDR3 DNA reads as TGTGCCAGCAGTTTACTGCTTAGGCGCAATGAGCAGTTCTTC. Residues: CASSLLLRRNEQFF. The chain joins TRBV12-3 or TRBV12-4 to TRBJ2-1, with unresolved D. The V end was cut by 2 bases, the J end by 6 bases, with 11 bases between. This CDR3 contains 14 residues.

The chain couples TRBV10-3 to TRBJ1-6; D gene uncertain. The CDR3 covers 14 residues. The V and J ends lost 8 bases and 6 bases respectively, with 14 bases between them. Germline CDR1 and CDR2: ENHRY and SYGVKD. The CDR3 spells CAIGQATLNSPLHF. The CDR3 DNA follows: TGTGCCATCGGGCAGGCAACACTTAATTCACCCCTCCACTTT.

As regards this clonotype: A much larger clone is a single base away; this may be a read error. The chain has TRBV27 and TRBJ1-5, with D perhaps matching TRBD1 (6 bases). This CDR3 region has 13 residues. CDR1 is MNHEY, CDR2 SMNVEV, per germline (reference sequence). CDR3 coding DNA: TGTGCCAGCAGTTTCGGACAGCTCGGGCCCCGGCATTTT. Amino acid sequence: CASSFGQLGPRHF.

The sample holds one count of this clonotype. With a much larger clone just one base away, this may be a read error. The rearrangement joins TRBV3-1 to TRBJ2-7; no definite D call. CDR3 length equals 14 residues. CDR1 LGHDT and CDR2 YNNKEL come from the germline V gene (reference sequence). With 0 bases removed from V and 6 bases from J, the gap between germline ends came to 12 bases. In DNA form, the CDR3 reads TGTGCCAGCAGCCAAGAAAGTCGGCCAGGCGAGCAGTACTTC. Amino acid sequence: CASSQESRPGEQYF.